This record looks at one T cell receptor delta chain sequence and its context. Its antigen is not yet known. This sequence may be a read error, since a much larger clone differs from it by one base. The sample carries other DNA sequences with the same CDR3. Library preparation was by RT-PCR. Sequenced on an Illumina MiSeq. Public reads were reanalyzed in TCRdb with CATT, and rows carrying the same DNA were merged afterwards. The sample table lists 1,800 or so delta-chain clones, about 10% of them with a count of one. About 4% of the sample is in the top ten clones. This record comes from a study of gammadelta T cells in human blood (dated by TCRdb to 2019 to 2021). Paper-wide results and their limitations: In the study, polyclonal expansion of innate gamma-delta T cells immediately after birth was reported to appear to be driven by microbial exposure.

The germline V gene specifies TSESDYY as CDR1 and QEAYKQQN as CDR2. Measured from the cysteine to the phenylalanine, the CDR3 is 22 residues long. The sequence is cut down to CDR3 DNA, 66 bases in frame from base 1. Trimming leaves V shorter by 9 bases and J shorter by 5 bases, with the junction holding 26 bases beyond the gene matches. Sequenced material: non-Vgamma9Vdelta2 gamma-delta T cells from infant blood. Rearrangement joined TRAV38-2/DV8 to TRDJ3, with TRDD3 identical over 10 junction bases. The sequence derives from a human donor. The CDR3 amino acid sequence is: CACRLQPGGIRGSRGDTRQMFF. The nucleotide sequence is TGTGCTTGCAGACTACAGCCGGGGGGGATACGCGGGTCGAGAGGGGACACCCGACAGATGTTTTTC.